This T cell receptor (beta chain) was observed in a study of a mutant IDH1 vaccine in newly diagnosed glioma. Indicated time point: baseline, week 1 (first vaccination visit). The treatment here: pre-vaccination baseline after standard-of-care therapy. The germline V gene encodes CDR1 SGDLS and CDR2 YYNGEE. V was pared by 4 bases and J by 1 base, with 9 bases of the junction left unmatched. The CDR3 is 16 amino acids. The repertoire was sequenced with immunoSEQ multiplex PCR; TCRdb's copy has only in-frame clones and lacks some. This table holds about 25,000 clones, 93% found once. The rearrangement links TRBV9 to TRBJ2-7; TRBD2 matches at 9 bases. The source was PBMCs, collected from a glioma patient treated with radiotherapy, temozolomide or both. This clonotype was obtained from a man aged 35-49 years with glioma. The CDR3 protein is CASSPRRLAESYEQYF. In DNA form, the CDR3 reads TGTGCCAGCAGCCCTCGACGACTAGCGGAATCCTACGAGCAGTACTTC.